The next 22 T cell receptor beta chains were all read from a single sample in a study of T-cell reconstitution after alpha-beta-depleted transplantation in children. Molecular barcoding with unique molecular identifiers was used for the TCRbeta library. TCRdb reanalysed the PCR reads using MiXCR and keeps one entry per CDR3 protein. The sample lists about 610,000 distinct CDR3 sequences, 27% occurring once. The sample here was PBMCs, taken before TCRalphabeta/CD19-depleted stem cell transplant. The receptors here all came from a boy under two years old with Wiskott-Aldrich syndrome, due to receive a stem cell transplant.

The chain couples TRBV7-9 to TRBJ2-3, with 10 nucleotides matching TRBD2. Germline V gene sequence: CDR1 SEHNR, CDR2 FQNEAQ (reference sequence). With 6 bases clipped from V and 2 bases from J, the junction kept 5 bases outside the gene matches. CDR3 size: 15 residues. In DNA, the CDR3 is TGTGCCAGCAGTCATACTAGCGGGATCACAGATACGCAGTATTTT. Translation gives CASSHTSGITDTQYF.

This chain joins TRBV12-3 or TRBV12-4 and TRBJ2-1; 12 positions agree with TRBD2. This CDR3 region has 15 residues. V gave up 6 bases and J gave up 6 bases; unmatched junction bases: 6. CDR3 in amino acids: CASRRTSGNANEQFF. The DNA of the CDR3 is TGTGCCAGCAGACGGACTAGCGGGAATGCCAATGAGCAGTTCTTC.

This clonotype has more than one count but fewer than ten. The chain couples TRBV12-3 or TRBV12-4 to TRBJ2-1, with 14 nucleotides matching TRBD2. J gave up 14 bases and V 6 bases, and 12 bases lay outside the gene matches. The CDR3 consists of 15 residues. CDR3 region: CASSPKRLAGGPEFF. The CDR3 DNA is TGTGCCAGCAGCCCTAAACGACTAGCGGGAGGGCCAGAGTTCTTC.

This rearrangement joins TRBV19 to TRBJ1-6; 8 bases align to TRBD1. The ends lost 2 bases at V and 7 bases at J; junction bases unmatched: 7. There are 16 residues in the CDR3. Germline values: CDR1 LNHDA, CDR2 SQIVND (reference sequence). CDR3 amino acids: CASSIFPWDRNSPLHF. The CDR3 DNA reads TGTGCCAGTAGTATATTCCCATGGGACAGGAATTCACCCCTCCACTTT. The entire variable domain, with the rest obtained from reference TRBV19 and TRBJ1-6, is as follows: DGGITQSPKYLFRKEGQNVTLSCEQNLNHDAMYWYRQDPGQGLRLIYYSQIVNDFQKGDIAEGYSVSREKKESFPLTVTSAQKNPTAFYLCASSIFPWDRNSPLHFGNGTRLTVT.

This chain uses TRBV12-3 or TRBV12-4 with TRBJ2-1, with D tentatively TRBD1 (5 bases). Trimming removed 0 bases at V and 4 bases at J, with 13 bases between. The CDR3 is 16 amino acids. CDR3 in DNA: TGTGCCAGCAGTTTAGCTTTTAGGGGTCCGTACAATGAGCAGTTCTTC. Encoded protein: CASSLAFRGPYNEQFF.

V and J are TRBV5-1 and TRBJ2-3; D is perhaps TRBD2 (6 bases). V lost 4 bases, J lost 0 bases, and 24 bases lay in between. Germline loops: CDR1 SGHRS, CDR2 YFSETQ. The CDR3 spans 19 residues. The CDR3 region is CASSPYQLLAHTSTDTQYF. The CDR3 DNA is TGCGCCAGCAGCCCATATCAACTTCTAGCGCATACTAGCACAGATACGCAGTATTTT.

For the CDR3, the DNA is TGTGCCAGCAGCTTGTTCCGCTCTAGCATTCAGTACTTC. This gives the protein CASSLFRSSIQYF. The rearrangement links TRBV7-9 to TRBJ2-4; D uncertain. CDR3 size: 13 residues. The germline V and J ends were trimmed by 3 bases and 9 bases, with 12 bases remaining between them. The germline gives CDR1 SEHNR, CDR2 FQNEAQ (reference sequence).

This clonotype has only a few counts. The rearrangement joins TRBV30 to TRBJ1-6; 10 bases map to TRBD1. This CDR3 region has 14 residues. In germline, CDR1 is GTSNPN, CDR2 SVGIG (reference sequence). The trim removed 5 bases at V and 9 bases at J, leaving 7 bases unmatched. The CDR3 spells CAWGPGQGFSPLHF. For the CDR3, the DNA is TGTGCCTGGGGTCCGGGACAGGGGTTTTCACCCCTCCACTTT.

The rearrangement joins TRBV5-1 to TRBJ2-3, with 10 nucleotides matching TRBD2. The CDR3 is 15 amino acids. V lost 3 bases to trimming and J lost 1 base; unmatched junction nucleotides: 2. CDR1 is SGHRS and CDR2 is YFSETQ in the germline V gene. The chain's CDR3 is CASSWGTSGTDTQYF. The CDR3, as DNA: TGCGCCAGCAGCTGGGGGACTAGCGGCACAGATACGCAGTATTTT.

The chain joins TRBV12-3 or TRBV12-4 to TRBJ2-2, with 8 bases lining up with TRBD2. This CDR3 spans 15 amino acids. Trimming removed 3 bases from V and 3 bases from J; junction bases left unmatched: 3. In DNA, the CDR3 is TGTGCCAGCAGTTTGTCTAGCGGGTACACCGGGGAGCTGTTTTTT. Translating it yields CASSLSSGYTGELFF.

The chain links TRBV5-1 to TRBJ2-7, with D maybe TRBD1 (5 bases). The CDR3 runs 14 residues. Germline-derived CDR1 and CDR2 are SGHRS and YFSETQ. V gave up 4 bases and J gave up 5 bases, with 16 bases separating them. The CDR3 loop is CASSATWTRNEQYF. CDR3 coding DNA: TGCGCCAGCAGCGCGACCTGGACAAGAAACGAGCAGTACTTC. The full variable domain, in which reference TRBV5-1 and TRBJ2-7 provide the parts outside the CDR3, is KAGVTQTPRYLIKTRGQQVTLSCSPISGHRSVSWYQQTPGQGLQFLFEYFSETQRNKGNFPGRFSGRQFSNSRSEMNVSTLELGDSALYLCASSATWTRNEQYFGPGTRLTVT.

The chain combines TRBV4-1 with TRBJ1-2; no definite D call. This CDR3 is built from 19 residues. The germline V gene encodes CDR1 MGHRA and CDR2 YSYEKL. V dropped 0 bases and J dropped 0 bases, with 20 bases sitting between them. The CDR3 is CASSQDSQVIDRANYGYTF. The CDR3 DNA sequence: TGCGCCAGCAGCCAAGATTCCCAAGTCATCGATCGAGCTAACTATGGCTACACCTTC.

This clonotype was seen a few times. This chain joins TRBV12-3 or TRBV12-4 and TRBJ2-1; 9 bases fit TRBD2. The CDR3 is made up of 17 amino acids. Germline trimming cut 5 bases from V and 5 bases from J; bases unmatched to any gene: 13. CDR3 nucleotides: TGTGCCAGCAGTCACCGGTCAAGGACTAGCGCCAACAATGAGCAGTTCTTC. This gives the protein CASSHRSRTSANNEQFF.

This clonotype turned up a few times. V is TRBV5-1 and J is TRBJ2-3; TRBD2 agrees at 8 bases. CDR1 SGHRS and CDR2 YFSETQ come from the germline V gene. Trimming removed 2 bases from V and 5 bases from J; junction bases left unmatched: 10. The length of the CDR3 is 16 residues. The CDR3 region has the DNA TGCGCCAGCAGCTTAAGCACTAGCGGATTTCAAGATACGCAGTATTTT. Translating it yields CASSLSTSGFQDTQYF.

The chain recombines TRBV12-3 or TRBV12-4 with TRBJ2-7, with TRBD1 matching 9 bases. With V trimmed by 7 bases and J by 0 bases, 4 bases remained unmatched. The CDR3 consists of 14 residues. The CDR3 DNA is TGTGCCAGCACTCGGACAGGGGCCTCCTACGAGCAGTACTTC. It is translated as CASTRTGASYEQYF.

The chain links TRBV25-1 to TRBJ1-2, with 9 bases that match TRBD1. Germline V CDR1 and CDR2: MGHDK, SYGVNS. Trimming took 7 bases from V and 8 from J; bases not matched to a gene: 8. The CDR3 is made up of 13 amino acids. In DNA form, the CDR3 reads TGTGCCAGCACCCAGGACAGGGGCCGGGGCTACACCTTC. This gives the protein CASTQDRGRGYTF.

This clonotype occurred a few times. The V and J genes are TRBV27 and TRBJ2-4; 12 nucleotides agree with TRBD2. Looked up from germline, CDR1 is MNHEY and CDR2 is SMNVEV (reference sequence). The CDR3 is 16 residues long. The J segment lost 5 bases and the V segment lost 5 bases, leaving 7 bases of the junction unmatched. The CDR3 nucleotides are TGTGCCAGCAGTCCTAGCGGGAGGGCCATTGAAAACATTCAGTACTTC. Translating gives CASSPSGRAIENIQYF.

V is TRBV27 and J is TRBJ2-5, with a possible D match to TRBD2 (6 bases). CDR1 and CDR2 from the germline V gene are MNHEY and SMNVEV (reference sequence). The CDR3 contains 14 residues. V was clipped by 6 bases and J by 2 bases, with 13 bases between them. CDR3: CASSRRGLQETQYF. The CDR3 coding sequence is TGTGCCAGCAGCCGACGGGGACTTCAAGAGACCCAGTACTTC.

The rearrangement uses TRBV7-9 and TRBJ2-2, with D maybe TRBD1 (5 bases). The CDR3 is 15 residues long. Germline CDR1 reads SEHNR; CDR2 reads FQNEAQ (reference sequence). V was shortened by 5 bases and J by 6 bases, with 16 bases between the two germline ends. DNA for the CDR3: TGTGCCAGCAGCCCGCCGACAGCCAGGGCCGGGGAGCTGTTTTTT. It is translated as CASSPPTARAGELFF.

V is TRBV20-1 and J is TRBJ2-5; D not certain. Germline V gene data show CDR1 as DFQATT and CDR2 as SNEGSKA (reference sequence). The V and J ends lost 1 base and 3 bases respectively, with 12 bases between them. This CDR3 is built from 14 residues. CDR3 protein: CSARGVWDEETQYF. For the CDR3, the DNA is TGCAGTGCTAGAGGCGTCTGGGATGAAGAGACCCAGTACTTC.

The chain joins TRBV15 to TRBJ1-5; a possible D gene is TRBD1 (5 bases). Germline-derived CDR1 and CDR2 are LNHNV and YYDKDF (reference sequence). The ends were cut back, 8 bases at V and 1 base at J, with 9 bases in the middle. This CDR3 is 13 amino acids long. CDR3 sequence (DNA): TGTGCCACCCGGTCAGGGAGCAATCAGCCCCAGCATTTT. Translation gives CATRSGSNQPQHF.

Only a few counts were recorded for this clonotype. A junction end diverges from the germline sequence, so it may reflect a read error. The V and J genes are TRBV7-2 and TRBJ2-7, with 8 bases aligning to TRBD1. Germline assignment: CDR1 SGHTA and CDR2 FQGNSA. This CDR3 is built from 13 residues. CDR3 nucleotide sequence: TGTGCCATCAGCTTACCGACAGGGGTCGAGCAGTACTTC. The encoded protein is CAISLPTGVEQYF.